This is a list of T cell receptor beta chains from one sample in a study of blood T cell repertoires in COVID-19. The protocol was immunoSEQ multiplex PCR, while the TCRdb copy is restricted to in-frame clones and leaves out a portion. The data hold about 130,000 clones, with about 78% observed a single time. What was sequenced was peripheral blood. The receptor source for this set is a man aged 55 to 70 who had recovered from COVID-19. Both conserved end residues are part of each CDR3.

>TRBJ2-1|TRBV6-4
CASSDRAGAYNEQFF
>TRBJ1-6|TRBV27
CASSLYPRDSSPLHF
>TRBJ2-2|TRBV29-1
CSVLAGGAGTGELFF
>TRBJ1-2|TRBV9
CASSTTVNYGYTF
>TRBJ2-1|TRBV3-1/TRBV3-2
CASSHYGQGIFNEQFF
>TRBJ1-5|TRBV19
CASKLGQGSQPQHF
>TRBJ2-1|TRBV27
CARTKHLRGNRDNEQFF
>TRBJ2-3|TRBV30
CAWGTGSTDTQYF
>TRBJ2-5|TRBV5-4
CASSLRTGGQETQYF
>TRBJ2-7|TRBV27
CASSFTARGEQYF
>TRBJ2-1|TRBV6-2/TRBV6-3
CASSPTTYNEQFF
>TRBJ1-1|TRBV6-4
CASRTRQVMRTMNTEAFF
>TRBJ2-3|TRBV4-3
CASSPELAVETDTQYF
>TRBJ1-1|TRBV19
CASSPGQGNTEAFF
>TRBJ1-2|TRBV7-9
CASSLGGTGVGYTF
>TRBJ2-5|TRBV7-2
CASSLGLGGETQYF
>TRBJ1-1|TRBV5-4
CASSLKAGLNTEAFF
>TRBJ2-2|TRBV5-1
CASSLVGANTGELFF
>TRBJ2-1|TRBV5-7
CASSWTRKFF
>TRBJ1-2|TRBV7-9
CASSLPTNIGGYTF
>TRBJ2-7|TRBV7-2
CASSSGLSYEQYF
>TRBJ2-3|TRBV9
CASSVRLDGPDTQYF
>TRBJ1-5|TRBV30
CAWSGDRGGQPQHF
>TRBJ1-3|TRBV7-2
CASSLGVVSSGNTIYF
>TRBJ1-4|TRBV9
CASSVGEGRGEKLFF
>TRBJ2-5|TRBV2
CASRTGTSGGVETQYF
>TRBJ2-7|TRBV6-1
CASSEGTSLYEQYF
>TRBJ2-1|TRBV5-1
CASSKAAGQSYNEQFF
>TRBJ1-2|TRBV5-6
CASSLVGQGGENYGYTF
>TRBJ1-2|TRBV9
CASSVGFTGVYGYTF
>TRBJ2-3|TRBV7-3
CASSFTGTSGDTQYF
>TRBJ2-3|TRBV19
CAAGVGDTQYF
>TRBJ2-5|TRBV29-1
CSVVQGRLEETQYF
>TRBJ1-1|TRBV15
CATSRGPQAVRGSNTEAFF
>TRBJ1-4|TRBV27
CASRAPGSTEKLFF
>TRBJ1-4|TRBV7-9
CASSPSGPTNEKLFF
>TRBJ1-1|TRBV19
CASSIQEPRQRGIQAFF
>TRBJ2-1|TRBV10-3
CAIRPQGISYNEQFF
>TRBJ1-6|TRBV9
CASSVASNRGSPLHF
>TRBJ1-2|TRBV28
CASGSSYGYTF
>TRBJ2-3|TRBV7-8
CASSLVGGEGGELDTQYF
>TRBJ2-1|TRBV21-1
CASSKRVRAGGNEQFF
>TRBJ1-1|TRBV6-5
CASQEQGGTEAFF
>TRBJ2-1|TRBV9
CASSVQGLAGEYNEQFF